Below, one TCR beta chain is given with its context. Its antigen is unknown. Assay used: immunoSEQ multiplex PCR; TCRdb lists only in-frame clones, some missing. The data show about 680,000 clones, with 74% seen just once and under 2% held by the top ten. Germline V lookup: CDR1 MNHEY, CDR2 SVGAGI. V lost 6 bases to trimming and J lost 0 bases; unmatched junction nucleotides: 6. The CDR3 extends over 15 amino acids. This sample was taken from a study of shared clonotypes between healthy human individuals. Regarding the study as a whole: Donors were few, which limited the genetic and exposure-history diversity represented. Relative to clonotypes present in all four donors, those not shared had lower generation probabilities.

Sequenced: memory CD4+ T cells sorted from blood. Subset given: CD45RA-negative fraction. This rearrangement joins TRBV6-5 to TRBJ2-3; 7 positions agree with TRBD2. This receptor was identified in a woman aged 25 to 45 in good health. This chain's CDR3 is CASRLAGTSTDTQYF. In DNA form, the CDR3 reads TGTGCCAGCAGATTAGCGGGTACTAGCACAGATACGCAGTATTTT.